Presented here are 26 T cell receptor beta chains from one specimen sequenced in a study of T cells in Graves' hyperthyroidism and ophthalmopathy. Authors of the study amplified TCR beta CDR3 regions from RNA transcripts. TCR CDR3 regions were first amplified by RT-PCR with HTBI primers. Via MiXCR, TCRdb re-called the multiplex PCR reads, giving one row per CDR3 protein. Found here are about 570,000 distinct CDR3 sequences, around 15% of them singletons; the top ten hold approximately 15%. The source material was blood. Receptor source: a woman between 35 and 50 years old with Graves' hyperthyroidism.

This clonotype was counted a few times. The V gene is TRBV6-1, the J gene TRBJ2-3; D is undetermined. This CDR3 has 13 residues. The V end was cut by 8 bases, the J end by 2 bases, with 11 bases between. From germline, CDR1 is MNHNS and CDR2 SASEGT. CDR3 residues: CASRRDNTDTQYF. In DNA form, the CDR3 reads TGTGCCAGCCGTAGGGATAACACAGATACGCAGTATTTT.

This clonotype was counted a few times. V and J are TRBV6-1 and TRBJ1-4, with D possibly TRBD1 on 5 matching bases. V shed 0 bases and J shed 8 bases, with 19 bases lying between them. CDR3 length equals 17 residues. Germline CDR1 and CDR2: MNHNS and SASEGT. CDR3 in DNA: TGTGCCAGCAGTGAAGCCCCGGGAGGGGTCGGTTGGGAAAAACTGTTTTTT. This encodes CASSEAPGGVGWEKLFF.

Only a few counts were recorded for this clonotype. This rearrangement joins TRBV7-8 to TRBJ2-7; D is unclear. V lost 6 bases and J lost 6, with 18 bases in between. The CDR3 runs to 14 residues. The germline gives CDR1 SGHVS, CDR2 FQNEAQ. CDR3 bases: TGTGCCAGCAGGGACCGAACTACCGCAGGCGAGCAGTACTTC. Protein product: CASRDRTTAGEQYF.

This chain joins TRBV6-1 and TRBJ2-3, with D possibly being TRBD2 (5 bases). CDR1 is MNHNS and CDR2 is SASEGT in the germline V gene. The CDR3 is made up of 17 amino acids. Trimming removed 5 bases from V and 2 bases from J, with 20 bases in between. CDR3 protein: CASSSGMGVEFTDTQYF. CDR3 sequence (DNA): TGTGCCAGCAGTTCGGGCATGGGAGTCGAATTCACAGATACGCAGTATTTT.

This clonotype has a handful of counts. CDR3 loop: CASSIAGRSNQPQHF. CDR3 nucleotide sequence: TGTGCCAGTAGTATAGCAGGGAGGAGCAATCAGCCCCAGCATTTT. This sequence joins TRBV19 and TRBJ1-5; possibly TRBD1 for D (5 bases). With 1 base removed from V and 1 base from J, the gap between germline ends came to 8 bases. Germline loops: CDR1 LNHDA, CDR2 SQIVND (reference sequence). The CDR3 runs to 15 residues.

This clonotype was recorded many times. The CDR3 DNA reads TGTGCCAGCAGCCGCGCCATCGGGACTAGTGAGTACGAGCAGTACTTC. Its protein product is CASSRAIGTSEYEQYF. The V and J genes are TRBV9 and TRBJ2-7; 8 nucleotides match TRBD2. After removal of 4 bases from V and 4 bases from J, the junction contained 13 bases not matched to a gene. The length of the CDR3 is 16 residues. Germline CDR1 is SGDLS and CDR2 is YYNGEE.

The chain links TRBV6-1 to TRBJ2-6; D remains ambiguous. In germline, CDR1 is MNHNS, CDR2 SASEGT. CDR3 length: 14 residues. V lost 6 bases to trimming and J lost 0 bases, with 6 bases between them. CDR3 DNA: TGTGCCAGCAGCGGTCCCTCTGGGGCCAACGTCCTGACTTTC. It codes for CASSGPSGANVLTF.

The chain carries TRBV28 and TRBJ2-5; D uncertain. The ends were cut back, 4 bases at V and 4 bases at J, with 7 bases in the middle. This CDR3 spans 12 amino acids. Germline CDR1 reads MDHEN; CDR2 reads SYDVKM. This CDR3 is CASSYVGETQYF. DNA for the CDR3: TGTGCCAGCAGTTATGTAGGAGAGACCCAGTACTTC.

This clonotype was recorded many times. This chain connects TRBV28 to TRBJ1-2; 10 bases line up with TRBD1. CDR1 is MDHEN and CDR2 is SYDVKM in the germline V gene. J gave up 6 bases and V 6 bases, and 7 bases lay outside the gene matches. The CDR3 is 14 amino acids. CDR3 region: CASRPGQGGNGYTF. The CDR3 DNA reads as TGTGCCAGCAGACCAGGACAGGGGGGGAATGGCTACACCTTC.

The chain employs TRBV12-5 and TRBJ2-2; D not resolved. In germline, CDR1 is LGHNT, CDR2 FRNRAP. This CDR3 is built from 15 residues. Trimming shortened V by 0 bases and J by 6 bases, and 11 bases separated the two germline ends. This chain's CDR3 is CASGLVLYGAGELFF. CDR3 sequence (DNA): TGTGCTAGTGGTTTGGTACTGTATGGTGCCGGGGAGCTGTTTTTT.

There are many counts of this clonotype. This chain connects TRBV14 to TRBJ2-5; 8 bases map to TRBD1. The J segment lost 4 bases and the V segment lost 1 base, leaving 5 bases of the junction unmatched. The CDR3 spans 15 residues. Germline CDR1 reads SGHDN; CDR2 reads FVKESK. The CDR3 reads CASSQGVRGRETQYF. The CDR3 DNA reads as TGTGCCAGCAGCCAAGGAGTCAGGGGGCGAGAGACCCAGTACTTC.

In this sample, this clonotype turned up many times. The V and J genes are TRBV5-1 and TRBJ2-1; 11 bases are shared with TRBD2. The V gene end was trimmed by 0 bases and the J gene end by 7 bases; junction bases not matched to a gene: 9. This CDR3 region has 17 residues. Germline-derived CDR1 and CDR2 are SGHRS and YFSETQ. For the CDR3, the DNA is TGCGCCAGCAGCTTGGCAGGGCTCACTAGCGGGAGAAATGAGCAGTTCTTC. Its translation is CASSLAGLTSGRNEQFF.

This chain links TRBV7-6 with TRBJ2-5, with D uncertain. The CDR3 totals 14 residues. Per germline, CDR1 SGHVS and CDR2 FNYEAQ. Trimming took 6 bases from V and 5 from J, leaving 16 bases between them. The CDR3: CASSPSRYSETQYF. Written as DNA, the CDR3 is TGTGCCAGCAGTCCCTCTCGCTACTCTGAGACCCAGTACTTC. Full variable domain (outside the CDR3, taken from reference TRBV7-6 and TRBJ2-5): GAGVSQSPRYKVTKRGQDVALRCDPISGHVSLYWYRQALGQGPEFLTYFNYEAQQDKSGLPNDRFSAERPEGSISTLTIQRTEQRDSAMYRCASSPSRYSETQYFGPGTRLLVL.

This clonotype was detected only once. A much larger clone lies one base from this, so it may be a read error. The chain combines TRBV2 with TRBJ1-2; D uncertain. The CDR3 is 13 amino acids. Germline assignment: CDR1 SNHLY and CDR2 FYNNEI. The CDR3 DNA sequence: TGTGTCAGCAGTGAAGCATTCGGGATTGGCTACACCTTC. Residues: CVSSEAFGIGYTF. Full variable domain (rest looked up from reference TRBV2 and TRBJ1-2): EPEVTQTPSHQVTQMGQEVILRCVPISNHLYFYWYRQILGQKVEFLVSFYNNEISEKSEIFDDQFSVERPDGSNFTLKIRSTKLEDSAMYFCVSSEAFGIGYTFGSGTRLTVV.

This clonotype was seen ten or more times. The V and J genes are TRBV29-1 and TRBJ2-1; 15 bases agree with TRBD2. The CDR3 has 14 amino acids. CDR1 and CDR2 (germline): SQVTM, ANQGSEA. Germline trimming cut 6 bases from V and 6 bases from J; bases unmatched to any gene: 3. The chain's CDR3 is CSVSGLAGGNEQFF. As DNA, the CDR3 is TGCAGCGTGTCGGGACTAGCGGGAGGCAATGAGCAGTTCTTC.

This clonotype was found many times. V usage is TRBV27 and J usage is TRBJ2-2; TRBD1 agrees at 12 bases. This CDR3 is 14 amino acids long. Germline CDR1 is MNHEY and CDR2 is SMNVEV (reference sequence). The junction had 7 bases not matched to a gene; V was cut back by 7 bases and J by 10 bases. CDR3 protein: CASTSGTGGAELFF. The CDR3 DNA is TGTGCCAGCACCTCCGGGACAGGGGGCGCGGAGCTGTTTTTT.

This chain links TRBV6-1 with TRBJ1-2; D is undetermined. The CDR3 consists of 12 residues. Germline V gene lookup returns CDR1 MNHNS and CDR2 SASEGT. V gave up 5 bases and J gave up 2 bases, with 6 bases separating them. The CDR3 DNA reads as TGTGCCAGCAGTTCCCCAAACTATGGCTACACCTTC. Its translation: CASSSPNYGYTF.

In its sample, this clonotype was seen a few times. The chain joins TRBV7-3 to TRBJ2-7; possible D gene TRBD2, 5 bases. Germline V gene sequence: CDR1 SGHTA, CDR2 FQGTGA. V was pared by 0 bases and J by 4 bases, with 13 bases between. This CDR3 has 15 amino acids. The CDR3 DNA follows: TGTGCCAGCAGCTTAACCGGGGAATTAAAGTACGAGCAGTACTTC. Protein product: CASSLTGELKYEQYF.

In its sample, this clonotype was seen many times. One junction end disagrees with the germline gene, perhaps due to a read error. The chain has TRBV24-1 and TRBJ2-5, with 7 bases fitting TRBD1. The CDR3 spans 14 residues. Germline assignment: CDR1 KGHDR and CDR2 SFDVKD. CDR3 amino acids: CAPRQGGDYETQYF. For the CDR3, the DNA is TGTGCCCCCAGACAGGGTGGGGATTACGAGACCCAGTACTTC.

This clonotype was counted only a few times. The CDR3 spells CASSQYSSGTSYEQYF. CDR3 coding DNA: TGTGCCAGCAGCCAATATTCCAGCGGGACTTCCTACGAGCAGTACTTC. The chain is built from TRBV16 and TRBJ2-7, with TRBD2 matching over 7 bases. Germline values: CDR1 KGHSY, CDR2 FQNENV. V was pared by 1 base and J by 1 base, with 7 bases of the junction left unmatched. This CDR3 comprises 16 residues.

This clonotype has only a few counts. J is TRBJ2-2 and V is TRBV3-1, with 9 bases that match TRBD1. Germline CDR1 reads LGHDT; CDR2 reads YNNKEL (reference sequence). This CDR3 region has 14 residues. The junction had 3 bases not matched to a gene; V was cut back by 1 base and J by 9 bases. The CDR3 DNA follows: TGTGCCAGCAGCCAAGGGGGACAGGGCTGGGAGCTGTTTTTT. This translates into CASSQGGQGWELFF.

This clonotype has ten or more counts. This chain connects TRBV7-9 to TRBJ2-3; D is unresolved. The V gene lost 0 bases and the J gene lost 3 bases, with 4 bases spanning the gap. Per germline, CDR1 SEHNR and CDR2 FQNEAQ (reference sequence). The CDR3 loop spans 13 amino acids. The CDR3 nucleotides read TGTGCCAGCAGCTTAGCGTGGACAGATACGCAGTATTTT. This encodes CASSLAWTDTQYF.

This clonotype was seen repeatedly, ten times or more. The J gene is TRBJ2-7, the V gene TRBV6-1; no clear D gene. The V end lost 6 bases, the J end lost 3 bases, and 9 bases lay between the germline ends. Germline V gene sequence: CDR1 MNHNS, CDR2 SASEGT. This CDR3 region has 12 residues. The CDR3 region is CASRRDYYEQYF. CDR3 nucleotide sequence: TGTGCCAGCAGGAGAGATTACTACGAGCAGTACTTC.

The table lists this clonotype with many counts. This CDR3 reads CASSFSGSLNEQYF. In DNA form, the CDR3 reads TGTGCCAGCAGCTTTTCTGGGAGTTTGAACGAGCAGTACTTC. The rearrangement links TRBV11-2 to TRBJ2-7; D is possibly TRBD2 (5 bases). Trimming took 3 bases from V and 5 from J, leaving 14 bases between them. CDR1 and CDR2 from the germline V gene are SGHAT and FQNNGV. CDR3 length: 14 residues.

CDR3 protein: CASSFSGPSTDTQYF. As DNA, the CDR3 is TGCGCCAGCAGCTTTAGCGGGCCTAGCACAGATACGCAGTATTTT. V and J are TRBV5-1 and TRBJ2-3, with TRBD2 identical over 7 bases. The V gene end was trimmed by 2 bases and the J gene end by 0 bases; junction bases not matched to a gene: 3. In germline, CDR1 is SGHRS, CDR2 YFSETQ. The CDR3 sequence is 15 residues long. The variable domain in full, completed from reference TRBV5-1 and TRBJ2-3, reads KAGVTQTPRYLIKTRGQQVTLSCSPISGHRSVSWYQQTPGQGLQFLFEYFSETQRNKGNFPGRFSGRQFSNSRSEMNVSTLELGDSALYLCASSFSGPSTDTQYFGPGTRLTVL.

This clonotype was seen ten or more times. The chain uses TRBV30 and TRBJ2-1; no firm D call. V was clipped by 2 bases and J by 7 bases, with 21 bases between them. The CDR3 runs to 16 residues. Germline V CDR1 and CDR2: GTSNPN, SVGIG (reference sequence). CDR3 DNA sequence: TGTGCCTGGAGTCCCGCCGTTAGGAAATACCGAAATGAGCAGTTCTTC. This encodes CAWSPAVRKYRNEQFF.